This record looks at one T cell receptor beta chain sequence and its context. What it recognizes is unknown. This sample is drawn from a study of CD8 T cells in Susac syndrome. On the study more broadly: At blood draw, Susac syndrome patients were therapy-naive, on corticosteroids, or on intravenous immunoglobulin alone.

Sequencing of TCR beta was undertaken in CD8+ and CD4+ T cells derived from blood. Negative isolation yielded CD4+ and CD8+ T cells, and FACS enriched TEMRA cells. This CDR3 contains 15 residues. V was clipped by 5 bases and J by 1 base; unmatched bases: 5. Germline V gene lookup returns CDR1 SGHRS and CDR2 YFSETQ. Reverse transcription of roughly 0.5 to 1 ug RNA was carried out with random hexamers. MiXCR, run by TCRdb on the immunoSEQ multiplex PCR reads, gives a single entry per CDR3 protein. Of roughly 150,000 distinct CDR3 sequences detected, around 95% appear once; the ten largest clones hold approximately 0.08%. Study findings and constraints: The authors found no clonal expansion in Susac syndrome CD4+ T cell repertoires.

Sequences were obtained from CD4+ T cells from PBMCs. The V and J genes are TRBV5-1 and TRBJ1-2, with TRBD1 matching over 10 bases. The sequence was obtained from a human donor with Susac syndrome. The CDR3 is CASRRGTGDNYGYTF. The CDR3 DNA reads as TGCGCCAGCAGAAGGGGGACAGGGGATAACTATGGCTACACCTTC.